This T cell receptor beta chain originates from a study of blood T cell repertoires in COVID-19. About the research overall: Spain, Italy and the United States supplied samples that represented acute and convalescent COVID-19.

Generated by immunoSEQ multiplex PCR, the TCRdb table keeps only in-frame clones and is missing some. The repertoire consists of hundreds of thousands of clones, with around 82% occurring once and the leading ten covering about 4.5%. V was pared by 1 base and J by 3 bases, with 6 bases between. This CDR3 is built from 13 residues. Per germline, CDR1 LGHDT and CDR2 YNNKEL (reference sequence). This clonotype was obtained from a woman aged 70-85 years with acute or convalescent COVID-19. This chain links TRBV3-1 (or the pseudogene TRBV3-2) with TRBJ2-5; possible D gene TRBD2, 6 bases. Sequencing used peripheral blood. This CDR3 reads CASSQGTKETQYF. The CDR3 nucleotides read TGTGCCAGCAGCCAAGGGACTAAAGAGACCCAGTACTTC.